The TCR beta chain described here comes from a study of T cell changes during pregnancy in multiple sclerosis. The V and J ends lost 4 bases and 4 bases respectively, with 15 bases between them. The length of the CDR3 is 15 residues. CDR1 is MNHNY, CDR2 SVGAGI, per germline (reference sequence). This table comes from immunoSEQ multiplex PCR, and its TCRdb copy is limited to in-frame clones, with some not included. The table includes fewer than 110,000 clones, about 91% detected once. The J gene is TRBJ2-3, the V gene TRBV6-6, with D tentatively TRBD2 (5 bases). Sequenced material: peripheral blood, taken in the second trimester of pregnancy. The sequence derives from a female donor with multiple sclerosis, enrolled in a pregnancy study. The CDR3: CASSLDSTISDTQYF. For the CDR3, the DNA is TGTGCCAGCAGTTTGGACTCCACTATCTCAGATACGCAGTATTTT.